The entry below gives a single TCR beta chain sequence along with its context. These data belong to a study of blood T cell repertoires in COVID-19. Data came from immunoSEQ multiplex PCR; TCRdb stores just in-frame clones and leaves some out. The table lists 180,000 or so clones, approximately 80% of them singletons. Germline CDR1 LNHDA, CDR2 SQIVND (reference sequence). Trimming stripped 3 bases from V and 7 bases from J, with 15 bases between. The CDR3 contains 14 residues. The clonotype comes from a woman aged 60-75 years who had recovered from COVID-19. Sequenced: PBMCs or T cells enriched from blood (not recorded which). This rearrangement joins TRBV19 to TRBJ1-2; tentatively, D is TRBD1 (6 bases). The CDR3 sequence: CASSMRGQGSGYTF. The CDR3 DNA reads TGTGCCAGTAGTATGCGGGGGCAGGGCTCTGGCTACACCTTC.